This T cell receptor beta chain was found in a study of preoperative IRX-2 immunotherapy in early breast cancer. This clone has a handful of counts. Treatment described: preoperative locoregional IRX-2 cytokine immunotherapy. Samples came from a phase Ib trial of preoperative locoregional IRX-2 cytokine immunotherapy. CDR1 is SGHNT and CDR2 is YENEEA in the germline V gene. With V trimmed by 0 bases and J by 2 bases, 5 bases remained unmatched. This CDR3 comprises 16 residues. Sequencing was performed with immunoSEQ multiplex PCR; in TCRdb, only in-frame clones are kept and a portion is missing. The data hold about 33,000 clones, with roughly 90% observed a single time.

Here the sequenced sample was tumor tissue, taken after IRX-2 immunotherapy. This clonotype was obtained from a human donor with breast cancer. The chain has TRBV11-3 and TRBJ2-3, with 7 bases lining up with TRBD2. The CDR3 DNA reads TGTGCCAGCAGCTTAGAGGGCGGGGGAGCCACAGATACGCAGTATTTT. Protein sequence: CASSLEGGGATDTQYF. Full variable domain (rest looked up from reference TRBV11-3 and TRBJ2-3): EAGVVQSPRYKIIEKKQPVAFWCNPISGHNTLYWYLQNLGQGPELLIRYENEEAVDDSQLPKDRFSAERLKGVDSTLKIQPAELGDSAVYLCASSLEGGGATDTQYFGPGTRLTVL.